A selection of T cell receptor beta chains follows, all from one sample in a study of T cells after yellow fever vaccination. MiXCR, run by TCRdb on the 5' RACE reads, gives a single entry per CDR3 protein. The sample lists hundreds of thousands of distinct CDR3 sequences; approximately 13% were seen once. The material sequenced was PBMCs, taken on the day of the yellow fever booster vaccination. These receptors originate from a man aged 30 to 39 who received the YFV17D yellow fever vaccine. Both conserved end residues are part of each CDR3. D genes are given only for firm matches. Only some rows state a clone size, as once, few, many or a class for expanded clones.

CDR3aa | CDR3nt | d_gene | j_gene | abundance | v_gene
CSVAGQSSGNTIYF | TGCAGCGTTGCGGGACAGAGCTCTGGAAACACCATATATTTT | TRBD1 | TRBJ1-3 | few | TRBV29-1
CSVNRGVSETQYF | TGCAGCGTTAACAGGGGCGTCTCAGAGACCCAGTACTTC | TRBD1 | TRBJ2-5 | . | TRBV29-1
CASSLIGLAGDSPLHF | TGTGCCAGCAGCTTAATTGGGCTGGCGGGGGATTCACCCCTCCACTTT | . | TRBJ1-6 | . | TRBV5-6
CSEAGGPDTQYF | TGCAGCGAAGCGGGAGGGCCAGATACGCAGTATTTT | TRBD2 | TRBJ2-3 | . | TRBV20-1
CAWRERRARLFNEQFF | TGTGCCTGGAGAGAGAGACGGGCGCGGCTATTCAATGAGCAGTTCTTC | . | TRBJ2-1 | . | TRBV30
CSARVPGRGYNEQFF | TGCAGTGCCCGGGTTCCCGGCCGTGGCTACAATGAGCAGTTCTTC | . | TRBJ2-1 | few | TRBV20-1
CASRAGPNTEAFF | TGTGCCAGTCGGGCAGGACCGAACACTGAAGCTTTCTTT | . | TRBJ1-1 | . | TRBV25-1
CASSRGSGRNTGELFF | TGTGCCAGCAGCCGTGGGAGCGGGAGAAACACCGGGGAGCTGTTTTTT | TRBD2 | TRBJ2-2 | few | TRBV3-1
CASSPGQGAGGYTF | TGTGCCAGCAGCCCCGGACAGGGGGCCGGTGGCTACACCTTC | TRBD1 | TRBJ1-2 | . | TRBV7-8
CASSLTSWGGEQFF | TGCGCCAGCAGCTTGACTAGCTGGGGAGGTGAGCAGTTCTTC | . | TRBJ2-1 | . | TRBV5-1
CASSLGGGSSYEQYF | TGTGCCAGCAGTTTAGGGGGAGGAAGCTCCTACGAGCAGTACTTC | . | TRBJ2-7 | many | TRBV6-5
CSASRGRGYNEQFF | TGCAGTGCTAGTCGGGGGAGAGGCTACAATGAGCAGTTCTTC | . | TRBJ2-1 | . | TRBV20-1
CASIDRRNTEAFF | TGTGCCAGCATTGACAGGCGGAACACTGAAGCTTTCTTT | . | TRBJ1-1 | . | TRBV19
CATKPSGGSTDTQYF | TGTGCCACTAAACCATCGGGAGGATCCACAGATACGCAGTATTTT | TRBD2 | TRBJ2-3 | . | TRBV28
CASNRASSYNEQFF | TGTGCCAGCAACAGGGCGAGCTCCTACAATGAGCAGTTCTTC | . | TRBJ2-1 | . | TRBV9
CAWSAGAYYGYTF | TGTGCCTGGAGTGCCGGGGCCTACTATGGCTACACCTTC | . | TRBJ1-2 | few | TRBV30
CASRADGNNSPLHF | TGTGCCAGCAGGGCGGACGGCAATAATTCACCCCTCCACTTT | . | TRBJ1-6 | . | TRBV5-5
CASSYENSRETQYF | TGTGCCAGCAGTTACGAGAATTCGAGGGAGACCCAGTACTTC | . | TRBJ2-5 | . | TRBV6-5
CATSRGYEKLFF | TGTGCCACCTCTAGAGGGTATGAAAAACTGTTTTTT | . | TRBJ1-4 | few | TRBV6-4
CASSQLGTGVYEQYF | TGTGCCAGCAGCCAACTAGGGACAGGGGTCTACGAGCAGTACTTC | TRBD1 | TRBJ2-7 | . | TRBV14
CASSFFSSSSYNEQFF | TGCGCCAGCAGTTTTTTCTCCAGTAGCTCCTACAATGAGCAGTTCTTC | . | TRBJ2-1 | . | TRBV10-1
CSVEDLLSSYNEQFF | TGCAGCGTTGAAGATCTTCTTAGCTCCTACAATGAGCAGTTCTTC | . | TRBJ2-1 | few | TRBV29-1
CSVNSGRSDTQYF | TGCAGCGTCAATAGCGGGAGGTCAGATACGCAGTATTTT | TRBD2 | TRBJ2-3 | . | TRBV29-1
CASSYQTGRNTDTQYF | TGTGCCAGCAGTTACCAGACAGGCCGCAACACAGATACGCAGTATTTT | . | TRBJ2-3 | few | TRBV6-5
CASSQVPGLGGANVLTF | TGCGCCAGCAGCCAAGTCCCTGGACTGGGAGGGGCCAACGTCCTGACTTTC | . | TRBJ2-6 | few | TRBV4-3
CASSYTPGYTDTQYF | TGTGCCAGCAGCTATACACCGGGGTACACAGATACGCAGTATTTT | . | TRBJ2-3 | . | TRBV7-2
CSARDRKDYEQYF | TGCAGTGCTAGAGATCGGAAGGACTACGAGCAGTACTTC | . | TRBJ2-7 | many | TRBV20-1
CASSLPGPGQGLYEQYF | TGCGCCAGCAGTCTTCCCGGTCCGGGACAGGGGCTCTACGAGCAGTACTTC | TRBD1 | TRBJ2-7 | . | TRBV5-1
CASGLAGGPHEQFF | TGTGCTAGTGGGCTAGCGGGAGGGCCACATGAGCAGTTCTTC | TRBD2 | TRBJ2-1 | many | TRBV12-5
CASTIGLANTGELFF | TGTGCCAGTACCATAGGGCTAGCCAACACCGGGGAGCTGTTTTTT | . | TRBJ2-2 | . | TRBV19
CATSGQGVADTQYF | TGTGCCACCAGTGGCCAGGGGGTTGCAGATACGCAGTATTTT | TRBD1 | TRBJ2-3 | . | TRBV24-1
CSAGSAGVQNIQYF | TGCAGTGCTGGGTCGGCGGGTGTCCAAAACATTCAGTACTTC | . | TRBJ2-4 | few | TRBV20-1
CSVNRDGNYGYTF | TGCAGCGTTAACCGGGACGGGAACTATGGCTACACCTTC | . | TRBJ1-2 | few | TRBV29-1
CASSFRQFTEAFF | TGTGCCAGCAGCTTTCGACAGTTCACTGAAGCTTTCTTT | . | TRBJ1-1 | . | TRBV5-6
CSARGTTYEQYF | TGCAGTGCCCGCGGGACTACCTACGAGCAGTACTTC | TRBD2 | TRBJ2-7 | few | TRBV20-1
CASSPPGLAGGVDTQYF | TGTGCCAGCAGCCCACCGGGACTAGCGGGAGGGGTAGATACGCAGTATTTT | TRBD2 | TRBJ2-3 | few | TRBV7-2
CAISREVSGRTSTDTQYF | TGTGCCATCAGTCGGGAAGTTAGCGGGAGGACTAGCACAGATACGCAGTATTTT | TRBD2 | TRBJ2-3 | . | TRBV3-1
CAISDRGSVNQPQHF | TGTGCCATCAGTGACAGGGGCAGTGTCAATCAGCCCCAGCATTTT | . | TRBJ1-5 | . | TRBV10-3
CASSMSAGHNTGELFF | TGTGCCAGTAGTATGTCGGCCGGGCACAACACCGGGGAGCTGTTTTTT | . | TRBJ2-2 | . | TRBV19